Each of the 30 T cell receptor beta chains below was sequenced from the same sample in a study of CD8+ T cells in alopecia areata. Sequencing templates came from extracted RNA that was reverse transcribed into cDNA. Data came from immunoSEQ multiplex PCR; TCRdb stores just in-frame clones and leaves some out. The table shows under 40,000 clones, with roughly 53% occurring only once. The sample taken for sequencing was NKG2D-high CD8+ T cells sorted from blood. The receptors originated from a human donor with alopecia areata.

CDR3 sequence (DNA): TGTGCCAGCAGCCTCTCCTACGAGCAGTACTTC. This encodes CASSLSYEQYF. The chain employs TRBV2 and TRBJ2-7; D is ambiguous. CDR3 length: 11 amino acids. The ends were cut back, 6 bases at V and 0 bases at J, with 3 bases in the middle. The germline V gene has CDR1 SNHLY and CDR2 FYNNEI.

V gene TRBV30 combines with J gene TRBJ1-2; no definite D call. V was trimmed by 5 bases and J by 4 bases, leaving 17 bases between them. Germline V CDR1 and CDR2: GTSNPN, SVGIG (reference sequence). This CDR3 has 14 amino acids. The CDR3 nucleotides read TGTGCCTGGCATCCCGGAATTGGCGCCTATGGCTACACCTTC. This gives the protein CAWHPGIGAYGYTF.

The V and J genes are TRBV5-6 and TRBJ2-5; the D gene is possibly TRBD1 (6 bases). The CDR3 has 16 amino acids. Germline CDR1 SGHDT, CDR2 YYEEEE. Trimming took off 4 bases at V and 0 bases at J, with 16 bases between the two ends. Here the CDR3 reads CASSPDRTWYQETQYF. CDR3 sequence (DNA): TGTGCCAGCAGCCCTGACAGGACCTGGTACCAAGAGACCCAGTACTTC.

This clone turned up a few times. This chain links TRBV30 with TRBJ2-2; weak D call: TRBD2 (6 bases). This CDR3 contains 15 residues. Deletions cut 3 bases from V and 0 bases from J, with 11 bases between. CDR1 is GTSNPN and CDR2 is SVGIG in the germline V gene (reference sequence). The CDR3 spells CAWSRDSANTGELFF. The DNA for the CDR3 is TGTGCCTGGAGCCGGGACTCCGCGAACACCGGGGAGCTGTTTTTT.

By its share, this clone is hyperexpanded. The same CDR3 is also encoded by other DNA sequences in this sample. The genes are TRBV28 and TRBJ2-7, with D unclear. Germline CDR1 MDHEN, CDR2 SYDVKM. V gave up 3 bases and J gave up 7 bases, with 7 bases separating them. The CDR3 totals 11 residues. The CDR3 region has the DNA TGTGCCAGCAGTTTCCCCGGAGAGCAGTACTTC. This translates into CASSFPGEQYF.

In this sample, this clone turned up once. The chain carries TRBV30 and TRBJ2-2; D could derive from TRBD1 or TRBD2 (5 bases each). Trimming pared 0 bases from V and 1 base from J, leaving 9 bases between. Germline CDR1 GTSNPN, CDR2 SVGIG (reference sequence). There are 15 residues in the CDR3. CDR3 sequence: CAWSVPGRNTGELFF. The CDR3 coding sequence is TGTGCCTGGAGTGTACCAGGGAGGAACACCGGGGAGCTGTTTTTT.

The chain links TRBV7-6 to TRBJ2-3; 8 bases agree with TRBD2. In germline, CDR1 is SGHVS, CDR2 FNYEAQ. After removal of 1 base from V and 0 bases from J, the junction contained 3 bases not matched to a gene. CDR3 size: 16 residues. CDR3 residues: CASSLDGGGSTDTQYF. CDR3 nucleotide sequence: TGTGCCAGCAGCTTAGATGGCGGGGGGAGCACAGATACGCAGTATTTT.

The J gene is TRBJ2-7, the V gene TRBV7-9; D remains unclear. This CDR3 has 15 residues. Trimming took off 0 bases at V and 3 bases at J, with 12 bases between the two ends. In germline, CDR1 is SEHNR, CDR2 FQNEAQ (reference sequence). CDR3 in DNA: TGTGCCAGCAGCTTAGCGGCAGGACGCTACTACGAGCAGTACTTC. This gives the protein CASSLAAGRYYEQYF.

This clone appeared once. The V call is TRBV13, the J call TRBJ2-7; 7 nucleotides match TRBD2. Germline CDR1 and CDR2: PRHDT and FYEKMQ (reference sequence). The CDR3 totals 14 residues. The trim removed 4 bases at V and 2 bases at J, leaving 5 bases unmatched. CDR3 sequence reads: CASSSRDYAYEQYF. The CDR3 nucleotides read TGTGCCAGCAGCTCCCGGGACTACGCCTACGAGCAGTACTTC.

This rearrangement joins TRBV6-5 to TRBJ2-2; D gene ambiguous. The CDR3 length is 13 residues. Trimming stripped 0 bases from V and 6 bases from J, with 5 bases between. Germline V gene data show CDR1 as MNHEY and CDR2 as SVGAGI. CDR3 DNA: TGTGCCAGCAGTTACTCCACAGCCGGGGAGCTGTTTTTT. Translated: CASSYSTAGELFF.

The J gene is TRBJ2-1, the V gene TRBV6-5; D is perhaps TRBD1 (8 bases). The CDR3 covers 13 residues. CDR1 and CDR2 (germline): MNHEY, SVGAGI. Trimming took 5 bases from V and 8 from J, leaving 13 bases between them. CDR3 bases: TGTGCCAGCAGTACAGGGGGGAGGGATGAGCAGTTCTTC. It translates to CASSTGGRDEQFF.

The V call is TRBV9, the J call TRBJ2-2; D tentatively fits TRBD1 or TRBD2 (5 bases each). The germline V and J ends were trimmed by 0 bases and 2 bases, with 14 bases remaining between them. CDR3 length: 17 amino acids. CDR1 and CDR2 (germline): SGDLS, YYNGEE. CDR3 amino acids: CASSVEGDRTNTGELFF. The DNA for the CDR3 is TGTGCCAGCAGCGTAGAGGGAGACAGAACTAACACCGGGGAGCTGTTTTTT.

The genes are TRBV4-3 and TRBJ1-1; D ambiguous. The V gene lost 4 bases and the J gene lost 11 bases, with 14 bases spanning the gap. CDR1 is LGHNA and CDR2 is YSLEER in the germline V gene. CDR3 size: 12 residues. The CDR3 region has the DNA TGCGCCAGCAGCCCTCCCCTGACGGGCGCTTTCTTT. Protein product: CASSPPLTGAFF.

Details on this clone: Different DNA sequences within this sample yield the same CDR3. The chain couples TRBV9 to TRBJ1-1; no clear D gene. Trimming pared 0 bases from V and 2 bases from J, leaving 11 bases between. The CDR3 sequence is 15 residues long. CDR1 SGDLS and CDR2 YYNGEE come from the germline V gene. CDR3 sequence (DNA): TGTGCCAGCAGCGTAGGGACGGGAAGTAACACTGAAGCTTTCTTT. This sequence encodes CASSVGTGSNTEAFF. The full variable domain, rest sourced from reference TRBV9 and TRBJ1-1, is DSGVTQTPKHLITATGQRVTLRCSPRSGDLSVYWYQQSLDQGLQFLIQYYNGEERAKGNILERFSAQQFPDLHSELNLSSLELGDSALYFCASSVGTGSNTEAFFGQGTRLTVV.

The CDR3 is CASSLAGGPNQPQHF. The CDR3 nucleotides read TGTGCCAGCAGCTTAGCTGGGGGGCCCAATCAGCCCCAGCATTTT. The V call is TRBV7-9, the J call TRBJ1-5, with D perhaps matching TRBD1 (6 bases). Germline lookup yields CDR1 SEHNR and CDR2 FQNEAQ (reference sequence). Trimming cost V 0 bases and J 3 bases, with 9 bases left between them. CDR3 length: 15 residues.

This rearrangement joins TRBV7-3 to TRBJ2-7; D is possibly TRBD1 (6 bases). Per the germline V gene, CDR1 is SGHTA and CDR2 is FQGTGA. This CDR3 contains 15 residues. V was clipped by 4 bases and J by 0 bases, with 13 bases between them. The CDR3, as DNA: TGTGCCAGCAGCTATTCAGGGGATAGCTCCTACGAGCAGTACTTC. Its protein is CASSYSGDSSYEQYF.

The J gene is TRBJ2-7, the V gene TRBV7-8, with D unresolved. Germline V lookup: CDR1 SGHVS, CDR2 FQNEAQ. The CDR3 is 18 residues long. V gave up 1 base and J gave up 2 bases, with 21 bases separating them. Here the CDR3 reads CASSLGTLRVDLTYEQYF. Written as DNA, the CDR3 is TGTGCCAGCAGCTTAGGAACCCTCCGGGTAGACCTAACCTACGAGCAGTACTTC.

The CDR3 spells CASRGGAPVRDTEAFF. The CDR3 nucleotides are TGTGCCAGCAGGGGGGGGGCACCCGTCCGGGACACTGAAGCTTTCTTT. The rearrangement joins TRBV7-9 to TRBJ1-1, with TRBD1 as a possible D gene (6 bases). CDR3 size: 16 residues. Trimming took 6 bases from V and 3 from J, leaving 20 bases between them. Germline CDR1 reads SEHNR; CDR2 reads FQNEAQ (reference sequence). The full variable domain, in which reference TRBV7-9 and TRBJ1-1 provide the parts outside the CDR3, is DTGVSQNPRHKITKRGQNVTFRCDPISEHNRLYWYRQTLGQGPEFLTYFQNEAQLEKSRLLSDRFSAERPKGSFSTLEIQRTEQGDSAMYLCASRGGAPVRDTEAFFGQGTRLTVV.

This chain connects TRBV27 to TRBJ1-1, with unresolved D. Trimming left V 5 bases short and J 1 base short, with 8 bases between. Per germline, CDR1 MNHEY and CDR2 SMNVEV (reference sequence). The CDR3 contains 13 residues. The CDR3 region is CASSITANTEAFF. The CDR3 region has the DNA TGTGCCAGCAGTATTACAGCGAACACTGAAGCTTTCTTT.

This clone was observed a handful of times. The chain uses TRBV10-2 and TRBJ2-7; D uncertain. With 3 bases removed from V and 0 bases from J, the gap between germline ends came to 3 bases. The CDR3 is made up of 12 amino acids. Germline V CDR1 and CDR2: WSHSY, SAAADI. For the CDR3, the DNA is TGCGCCAGCAGTGACAGCTCCTACGAGCAGTACTTC. Amino acids: CASSDSSYEQYF.

The chain joins TRBV7-2 to TRBJ2-7; D unresolved. The CDR3 contains 13 residues. Germline-derived CDR1 and CDR2 are SGHTA and FQGNSA. V lost 3 bases and J lost 1, with 7 bases in between. The CDR3 DNA follows: TGTGCCAGCAGCTTGTTGGCTTCCTACGAGCAGTACTTC. Its translation is CASSLLASYEQYF.

The V call is TRBV28, the J call TRBJ2-1, with 7 positions matching TRBD2. The length of the CDR3 is 15 residues. The V gene end was trimmed by 3 bases and the J gene end by 3 bases; junction bases not matched to a gene: 5. Per germline, CDR1 MDHEN and CDR2 SYDVKM. The CDR3 spells CASSFSSGIYNEQFF. DNA of the CDR3: TGTGCCAGCAGTTTTTCTAGCGGAATCTACAATGAGCAGTTCTTC.

This clone was seen a few times. This chain uses TRBV2 with TRBJ2-2; D might be TRBD1 or TRBD2, each matching 5 bases. Germline V gene data show CDR1 as SNHLY and CDR2 as FYNNEI. The CDR3 extends over 12 amino acids. V lost 7 bases, J lost 4 bases, and 7 bases lay in between. The CDR3 sequence is CASIGATGELFF. CDR3 nucleotides: TGTGCCAGCATCGGGGCCACCGGGGAGCTGTTTTTT.

The chain has TRBV28 and TRBJ2-1; perhaps TRBD1 as D (6 bases). Germline V gene sequence: CDR1 MDHEN, CDR2 SYDVKM. CDR3 size: 15 residues. V was pared by 8 bases and J by 1 base, with 15 bases between. The DNA for the CDR3 is TGTGCCAGCGGAGCTTTCAGGGGATCCTACAATGAGCAGTTCTTC. It translates to CASGAFRGSYNEQFF.

The V gene is TRBV28, the J gene TRBJ2-5; D gene ambiguous. TRBJ2-7 matches the DNA end more closely, so the J call is doubtful. Germline assignment: CDR1 MDHEN and CDR2 SYDVKM. The CDR3 is made up of 11 amino acids. CDR3 nucleotides: TGTGCCAGCAGTCCAGAGGTCGAGCAGTACTTC. This gives the protein CASSPEVEQYF.

The J gene is TRBJ1-2, the V gene TRBV6-5; D is uncertain. V lost 5 bases and J 0 bases, leaving 13 bases between the germline ends. This CDR3 comprises 15 residues. Per germline, CDR1 MNHEY and CDR2 SVGAGI. The CDR3 nucleotides read TGTGCCAGCAGTCGAAACAGAGCGACTAACTATGGCTACACCTTC. Amino acids: CASSRNRATNYGYTF.

The rearrangement links TRBV7-6 to TRBJ2-7; 11 nucleotides line up with TRBD2. The J segment lost 4 bases and the V segment lost 1 base, leaving 12 bases of the junction unmatched. Germline CDR1 and CDR2: SGHVS and FNYEAQ. The CDR3 has 18 residues. This CDR3 reads CASSLGGGPRTSGYEQYF. CDR3 nucleotide sequence: TGTGCCAGCAGCTTAGGAGGGGGGCCACGGACTAGCGGGTACGAGCAGTACTTC.

This clone came up a few times. The V call is TRBV28, the J call TRBJ2-5; 7 bases line up with TRBD1. V was pared by 6 bases and J by 1 base, with 11 bases of the junction left unmatched. Germline CDR1 and CDR2: MDHEN and SYDVKM. This CDR3 has 16 amino acids. The CDR3 nucleotides read TGTGCCAGCAGCTTAGATCCGGGACAGCCCCAAGAGACCCAGTACTTC. Translated, it gives CASSLDPGQPQETQYF.

The V and J genes are TRBV10-2 and TRBJ2-1, with unresolved D. CDR1 WSHSY and CDR2 SAAADI come from the germline V gene. Trimming shortened V by 6 bases and J by 6 bases, and 9 bases separated the two germline ends. There are 12 residues in the CDR3. This CDR3 reads CASRDVGNEQFF. The CDR3 bases are TGCGCCAGCAGGGACGTAGGCAATGAGCAGTTCTTC.

This clone was seen many times. This CDR3 is CASSLAPGAREQYF. In nucleotides, the CDR3 is TGTGCCAGCAGCTTAGCGCCAGGGGCGCGGGAGCAGTACTTC. This chain connects TRBV7-6 to TRBJ2-7; D perhaps matches TRBD1 (6 bases). Trimming pared 0 bases from V and 7 bases from J, leaving 13 bases between. The germline gives CDR1 SGHVS, CDR2 FNYEAQ. This CDR3 has 14 residues.